This record looks at one T cell receptor beta chain sequence and its context. This CDR3 has 13 amino acids. Germline assignment: CDR1 MNHNS and CDR2 SASEGT. V lost 3 bases and J lost 6, with 10 bases in between. With 60 Vbeta and 13 Jbeta primers, the PCR was carried out. Measured with immunoSEQ multiplex PCR; TCRdb has only the in-frame clones, and not every one. This table has roughly 200,000 clones, 78% appearing once. The record originates from a study of cytomegalovirus exposure and HLA in healthy donors. The chain recombines TRBV6-1 with TRBJ2-3; unclear D gene. This receptor was taken from a female donor in good health and CMV-seronegative. The sample comprised PBMCs. The CDR3 DNA reads as TGTGCCAGCAGTGAGGTGCTCCGGGATACGCAGTATTTT. This translates into CASSEVLRDTQYF.